These 10 T cell receptor beta chains share one sample of origin, sequenced in a study of T cells after yellow fever vaccination. Each CDR3 protein gets one entry after TCRdb re-called the 5' RACE reads with MiXCR. In the table there are some 340,000 distinct CDR3 sequences, approximately 4% of which are singletons. The sample was PBMCs, taken 5 days after the yellow fever booster vaccination. Every receptor here comes from a man between 18 and 29 years old who received the YFV17D yellow fever vaccine.

CDR3 sequence: CASSPQGLFTETQYF. The CDR3 DNA reads as TGCGCCAGCAGCCCACAGGGACTATTTACCGAGACCCAGTACTTC. This chain uses TRBV4-3 with TRBJ2-5; TRBD2 is a possible D gene (7 bases). Trimming removed 4 bases from V and 5 bases from J, with 17 bases in between. The CDR3 has 15 residues. Germline V gene sequence: CDR1 LGHNA, CDR2 YSLEER.

This clonotype came up many times. This rearrangement joins TRBV5-1 to TRBJ2-5; D is ambiguous. Germline V lookup: CDR1 SGHRS, CDR2 YFSETQ. CDR3 length equals 13 residues. Trimming took 0 bases from V and 4 from J, leaving 7 bases between them. The DNA of the CDR3 is TGCGCCAGCAGCTTGGGCCAGAGAGAGACCCAGTACTTC. Translated, it gives CASSLGQRETQYF. The full variable domain, in which reference TRBV5-1 and TRBJ2-5 provide the parts outside the CDR3, is KAGVTQTPRYLIKTRGQQVTLSCSPISGHRSVSWYQQTPGQGLQFLFEYFSETQRNKGNFPGRFSGRQFSNSRSEMNVSTLELGDSALYLCASSLGQRETQYFGPGTRLLVL.

The chain links TRBV6-6 to TRBJ2-3; 12 nucleotides align to TRBD2. The CDR3 covers 17 residues. Trimming at V came to 7 bases and at J to 0 bases, leaving 8 bases not matched to a gene. Germline CDR1 is MNHNY and CDR2 is SVGAGI (reference sequence). CDR3 nucleotides: TGTGCCAGCAAACCCCCGGGACTAGCGGGTAGCACAGATACGCAGTATTTT. Protein sequence: CASKPPGLAGSTDTQYF.

This clonotype was observed a handful of times. V is TRBV20-1 and J is TRBJ1-5, with 7 nucleotides matching TRBD1. Germline-derived CDR1 and CDR2 are DFQATT and SNEGSKA (reference sequence). The CDR3 is made up of 15 amino acids. With 6 bases clipped from V and 1 base from J, the junction kept 9 bases outside the gene matches. DNA of the CDR3: TGCAGTGCCGAAGGGGGCAGGGGAAGCAATCAGCCCCAGCATTTT. As protein: CSAEGGRGSNQPQHF.

This clonotype was seen more than once but under ten times. It is unclear where the CDR3 begins or ends on the DNA, so no DNA is shown, and the CDR3 is as TCRdb lists it. The chain joins TRBV11-3 to TRBJ2-3; TRBD1 is taken as the D call from the table, unchecked against the DNA. Germline V gene lookup returns CDR1 SGHNT and CDR2 YENEEA. The CDR3 contains 14 residues when both ends are counted. CDR3 loop: CASSSSGGIDTQYF.

This clonotype showed up just a few times. This chain joins TRBV5-8 and TRBJ2-1, with D perhaps TRBD2 (5 bases). Germline CDR1 SGHTS, CDR2 YDEGEE. Trimming pared 1 base from V and 4 bases from J, leaving 12 bases between. This CDR3 region has 15 residues. The CDR3 region has the DNA TGTGCCAGCAGCTTGCGGGGTGGGGATTACAATGAGCAGTTCTTC. Its protein product is CASSLRGGDYNEQFF.

The rearrangement links TRBV20-1 to TRBJ2-1; weak D call: TRBD1 (5 bases). Deletions cut 0 bases from V and 14 bases from J, with 11 bases between. The CDR3 contains 11 residues. Germline V gene lookup returns CDR1 DFQATT and CDR2 SNEGSKA (reference sequence). The CDR3 region is CSARDPGFEFF. As DNA, the CDR3 is TGCAGTGCTAGAGATCCAGGGTTCGAGTTCTTC.

This clonotype was seen at least ten times. This rearrangement joins TRBV24-1 to TRBJ2-3; 7 bases are a match to TRBD2. Germline trimming cut 3 bases from V and 2 bases from J; bases unmatched to any gene: 7. Germline CDR1 and CDR2: KGHDR and SFDVKD. CDR3 size: 16 residues. The DNA for the CDR3 is TGTGCCACCAGTGATCCCGCCCGGGACTACACAGATACGCAGTATTTT. The encoded protein is CATSDPARDYTDTQYF.

Ten or more counts support this clonotype. The chain employs TRBV28 and TRBJ2-2; 10 positions match TRBD1. There are 17 residues in the CDR3. V lost 1 base, J lost 3 bases, and 5 bases stayed unmatched. CDR1 MDHEN and CDR2 SYDVKM come from the germline V gene. The CDR3 DNA is TGTGCCAGCAGTTTATCGGGACAGGGGCTTTACACCGGGGAGCTGTTTTTT. Protein product: CASSLSGQGLYTGELFF.

This clonotype was picked up many times. The V gene is TRBV7-6, the J gene TRBJ2-1; D call uncertain. The V gene lost 4 bases and the J gene lost 0 bases, with 7 bases spanning the gap. The germline gives CDR1 SGHVS, CDR2 FNYEAQ. The length of the CDR3 is 14 residues. This CDR3 reads CASSSDPSYNEQFF. Written as DNA, the CDR3 is TGTGCCAGCAGCTCGGACCCCTCCTACAATGAGCAGTTCTTC. Full variable domain (missing parts from reference TRBV7-6 and TRBJ2-1): GAGVSQSPRYKVTKRGQDVALRCDPISGHVSLYWYRQALGQGPEFLTYFNYEAQQDKSGLPNDRFSAERPEGSISTLTIQRTEQRDSAMYRCASSSDPSYNEQFFGPGTRLTVL.